The clone carrying this T cell receptor beta chain was detected many times. What it recognizes is unknown. This sample was taken from a study of blood T cells in healthy people across ages. Study-level results: TCR beta diversity was tightly associated with the proportion of naive T cells. Older individuals had lower TCR beta diversity per million T cells (the decline was roughly linear).

Using a J-beta primer mix together with a sample-barcoded 5' primer, a second PCR was run for about 6 to 11 cycles. Any given sample supplied a minimum of 2.5 million CDR3-containing paired-end reads. TCRdb redid the calling of the 5' RACE reads with MiXCR, one entry per CDR3 protein. The table has around 1,100,000 distinct CDR3 sequences, around two fifths seen once. This TCR was recovered from a young man in good health. Sequencing was performed on blood.

CDR3 amino acids: CASSGVSNTGELFF. The CDR3 region has the DNA TGCGCCAGCAGCGGAGTCTCGAACACCGGGGAGCTGTTTTTT. The V and J genes are TRBV4-3 and TRBJ2-2; the D is unclear. V was cut by 5 bases and J by 0 bases, with 7 bases left in between. The CDR3 sequence is 14 residues long. The germline CDR1 and CDR2 sequences are LGHNA and YSLEER.